The 24 T cell receptor beta chains below all came from one sample that was sequenced in a study of shared clonotypes between healthy human individuals. The table came from immunoSEQ multiplex PCR; TCRdb's copy has only in-frame clones and leaves some out. The sample carries 300,000 to 400,000 clones, around 72% recorded once. Source material: memory CD4+ T cells sorted from blood. Sample subset: CD45RA-negative fraction. The receptors here all came from a man aged 25-45 years in good health.

The chain carries TRBV5-1 and TRBJ2-5, with 7 bases lining up with TRBD1. The germline CDR1 and CDR2 sequences are SGHRS and YFSETQ. V dropped 3 bases and J dropped 1; count of bases not matched to a gene: 3. CDR3 size: 14 residues. The CDR3 bases are TGCGCCAGCAGCTCTGACAGGGCCCAAGAGACCCAGTACTTC. Protein: CASSSDRAQETQYF.

This chain uses TRBV7-9 with TRBJ2-1, with TRBD2 matching 13 bases. The germline V gene has CDR1 SEHNR and CDR2 FQNEAQ (reference sequence). The CDR3 is 15 residues long. Losses at the gene ends were 6 bases for V and 9 bases for J; bases not matched to a gene: 8. The CDR3 sequence is CASRPGLAGVGEQFF. CDR3 coding DNA: TGTGCCAGCAGACCAGGACTAGCGGGAGTAGGTGAGCAGTTCTTC.

The chain couples TRBV27 to TRBJ2-7; 7 bases align to TRBD1. The CDR3 has 15 residues. CDR1 and CDR2 from the germline V gene are MNHEY and SMNVEV (reference sequence). Trimming took 6 bases from V and 1 from J; bases not matched to a gene: 9. For the CDR3, the DNA is TGTGCCAGCAGCGACAGGGAGAGGTTATCCTACGAGCAGTACTTC. Protein product: CASSDRERLSYEQYF.

In this sample, this clone turned up once. This rearrangement joins TRBV6-1 to TRBJ1-1; D gene ambiguous. V was pared by 10 bases and J by 1 base, with 10 bases between. Germline loops: CDR1 MNHNS, CDR2 SASEGT. This CDR3 has 12 residues. CDR3 DNA: TGTGCCACCAGGCCAGGGAACACTGAAGCTTTCTTT. This sequence encodes CATRPGNTEAFF.

This clone was counted a single time. This chain connects TRBV5-1 to TRBJ2-1; 9 bases are shared with TRBD2. This CDR3 spans 15 amino acids. The V and J ends lost 4 bases and 2 bases, in that order; junction bases with no gene match: 4. In germline, CDR1 is SGHRS, CDR2 YFSETQ. The CDR3: CASSVSSGTYNEQFF. The CDR3 DNA follows: TGCGCCAGCAGCGTATCTAGCGGGACCTACAATGAGCAGTTCTTC.

This clone was seen a single time. The chain links TRBV6-5 to TRBJ1-2; maybe TRBD1 (6 bases). The germline CDR1 and CDR2 sequences are MNHEY and SVGAGI. The CDR3 contains 13 residues. The V gene lost 6 bases and the J gene lost 7 bases, with 15 bases spanning the gap. The CDR3 loop reads CASRSDSLVGYTF. CDR3 nucleotides: TGTGCCAGCAGATCGGACAGCTTGGTTGGCTACACCTTC.

The genes are TRBV28 and TRBJ2-1, with D hard to call. Trimming cost V 5 bases and J 1 base, with 9 bases left between them. From germline, CDR1 is MDHEN and CDR2 SYDVKM. CDR3 size: 14 residues. CDR3 coding DNA: TGTGCCAGCAGTGTGCGGAGATCCTACAATGAGCAGTTCTTC. Translated: CASSVRRSYNEQFF.

The sample holds one count of this clone. The gene calls are TRBV5-1 and TRBJ2-3, with TRBD1 as a possible D gene (6 bases). This CDR3 region has 14 residues. V was cut by 0 bases and J by 3 bases, with 8 bases left in between. Germline loops: CDR1 SGHRS, CDR2 YFSETQ. The DNA for the CDR3 is TGCGCCAGCAGCTTGGACAGGGCAACAGATACGCAGTATTTT. It specifies CASSLDRATDTQYF.

The chain has TRBV7-2 and TRBJ2-1; D call uncertain. This CDR3 contains 14 residues. Trimming took 1 base from V and 8 from J, leaving 12 bases between them. The germline CDR1 and CDR2 sequences are SGHTA and FQGNSA. The CDR3 loop reads CASSLDGPLDEQFF. DNA of the CDR3: TGTGCCAGCAGCTTAGATGGTCCCCTCGATGAGCAGTTCTTC.

The rearrangement joins TRBV2 to TRBJ1-5; 9 bases line up with TRBD1. The CDR3 has 14 amino acids. The ends lost 6 bases at V and 5 bases at J; junction bases unmatched: 5. Per the germline V gene, CDR1 is SNHLY and CDR2 is FYNNEI. In DNA, the CDR3 is TGTGCCAGCAGCCGGGACAGGGCTGATCAGCCCCAGCATTTT. Amino acids: CASSRDRADQPQHF.

The V and J genes are TRBV2 and TRBJ2-2, with a weak D call TRBD1 (6 bases). CDR1 and CDR2 (germline): SNHLY, FYNNEI. Trimming removed 5 bases from V and 6 bases from J, with 13 bases in between. This CDR3 has 14 amino acids. Written as DNA, the CDR3 is TGTGCCAGCAGTCCGACAGGTTCCGCCGGGGAGCTGTTTTTT. It is translated as CASSPTGSAGELFF. The full variable domain, with the rest looked up from reference TRBV2 and TRBJ2-2, is EPEVTQTPSHQVTQMGQEVILRCVPISNHLYFYWYRQILGQKVEFLVSFYNNEISEKSEIFDDQFSVERPDGSNFTLKIRSTKLEDSAMYFCASSPTGSAGELFFGEGSRLTVL.

The chain links TRBV10-1 to TRBJ2-2, with D possibly TRBD2 on 5 matching bases. This CDR3 has 13 residues. Germline V gives CDR1 WNHNN, CDR2 SYGVQD (reference sequence). Trimming left V 8 bases short and J 1 base short, with 8 bases between. The CDR3, as DNA: TGCGCCAGCGGCGGACTGAACACCGGGGAGCTGTTTTTT. This codes for CASGGLNTGELFF.

A single count supports this clone. The gene calls are TRBV4-3 and TRBJ1-2, with D perhaps TRBD1 (6 bases). The CDR3 runs to 16 residues. CDR1 and CDR2 (germline): LGHNA, YSLEER. V shed 0 bases and J shed 0 bases, with 11 bases lying between them. CDR3: CASSQETGRANYGYTF. The CDR3, as DNA: TGCGCCAGCAGCCAAGAGACAGGTCGAGCTAACTATGGCTACACCTTC.

This chain uses TRBV7-9 with TRBJ2-1; no firm D call. The CDR3 is 14 residues long. Germline values: CDR1 SEHNR, CDR2 FQNEAQ (reference sequence). The V end lost 6 bases, the J end lost 6 bases, and 15 bases lay between the germline ends. The CDR3 nucleotides are TGTGCCAGCAGGACCCGGGTCTCTCTCAATGAGCAGTTCTTC. Its protein is CASRTRVSLNEQFF. Together with reference TRBV7-9 and TRBJ2-1, the CDR3 gives the full variable domain: DTGVSQNPRHKITKRGQNVTFRCDPISEHNRLYWYRQTLGQGPEFLTYFQNEAQLEKSRLLSDRFSAERPKGSFSTLEIQRTEQGDSAMYLCASRTRVSLNEQFFGPGTRLTVL.

The rearrangement links TRBV7-2 to TRBJ2-2; a weak D match, TRBD1 (6 bases). Germline V gene data show CDR1 as SGHTA and CDR2 as FQGNSA. V was shortened by 5 bases and J by 1 base, with 11 bases between the two germline ends. There are 15 residues in the CDR3. The CDR3 DNA reads as TGTGCCAGCAGCGTGGACAGAAGGAACACCGGGGAGCTGTTTTTT. It codes for CASSVDRRNTGELFF.

At least ten counts were recorded for this clone. The gene calls are TRBV18 and TRBJ1-5, with D perhaps matching TRBD1 (5 bases). This CDR3 contains 14 residues. V was clipped by 3 bases and J by 6 bases, with 12 bases between them. Per germline, CDR1 KGHSH and CDR2 LQKENI. The CDR3 loop reads CASSPTAQGQPQHF. The DNA of the CDR3 is TGTGCCAGCTCACCTACCGCCCAGGGTCAGCCCCAGCATTTT.

The gene calls are TRBV6-6 and TRBJ1-4, with TRBD1 identical over 9 bases. The CDR3 is 15 residues long. V gave up 5 bases and J gave up 7 bases; unmatched junction bases: 8. CDR1 and CDR2 (germline): MNHNY, SVGAGI (reference sequence). CDR3: CASSKGQGVFEKLFF. CDR3 sequence (DNA): TGTGCCAGCAGTAAGGGACAGGGCGTTTTTGAAAAACTGTTTTTT.

The chain couples TRBV2 to TRBJ2-7; D is undetermined. Germline lookup yields CDR1 SNHLY and CDR2 FYNNEI. V gave up 6 bases and J gave up 2 bases, with 11 bases separating them. This CDR3 spans 13 amino acids. The CDR3 is CASSPLGPYEQYF. The CDR3 DNA sequence: TGTGCCAGCAGCCCATTAGGCCCCTACGAGCAGTACTTC.

This clone has a single count. V usage is TRBV7-8 and J usage is TRBJ2-7; TRBD2 might be the D (6 bases). V was shortened by 1 base and J by 6 bases, with 13 bases between the two germline ends. Germline assignment: CDR1 SGHVS and CDR2 FQNEAQ. The CDR3 loop spans 14 amino acids. The CDR3 sequence is CASSLDGGAVEQYF. The DNA of the CDR3 is TGTGCCAGCAGCTTAGATGGAGGGGCAGTCGAGCAGTACTTC.

V is TRBV5-4 and J is TRBJ2-7, with 7 bases that match TRBD1. The length of the CDR3 is 14 residues. J was trimmed by 2 bases and V by 0 bases; bases with no gene match: 2. The V gene's germline CDR1 is SGHNT and CDR2 YYREEE (reference sequence). In nucleotides, the CDR3 is TGTGCCAGCAGCTTGGTCGGACAGGCCTACGAGCAGTACTTC. Its translation: CASSLVGQAYEQYF.

The genes are TRBV9 and TRBJ1-1, with no clear D. The CDR3 extends over 17 amino acids. V was pared by 6 bases and J by 0 bases, with 21 bases between. Germline V gene data show CDR1 as SGDLS and CDR2 as YYNGEE. The CDR3 region has the DNA TGTGCCAGCACCGCGTCGGGTAACGCCCGAATGAACACTGAAGCTTTCTTT. The encoded protein is CASTASGNARMNTEAFF.

This clone was counted once. The genes are TRBV11-1 and TRBJ2-1; TRBD2 matches at 7 bases. The CDR3 runs to 16 residues. CDR1 and CDR2 (germline): SGHAT, FQDESV (reference sequence). The junction had 16 bases not matched to a gene; V was cut back by 6 bases and J by 8 bases. CDR3 bases: TGTGCCAGCAGTTATTCATACGCGGGAGAGAGGGATGAGCAGTTCTTC. It yields the protein CASSYSYAGERDEQFF.

This clone appeared a single time. With only one base between it and a far larger clone, this is likely a read error. Other DNA sequences within the sample encode an identical CDR3. The V and J genes are TRBV14 and TRBJ1-2; D is uncertain. CDR1 and CDR2 (germline): SGHDN, FVKESK. The germline V and J ends were trimmed by 3 bases and 0 bases, with 5 bases remaining between them. CDR3 length equals 13 residues. This chain's CDR3 is CASSQGANYGYTF. DNA of the CDR3: TGTGCCAGCAGCCAGGGAGCTAACTATGGCTACACCTTC.

The chain couples TRBV23-1 to TRBJ2-5; D is perhaps TRBD1 (6 bases). TRBV23-1 is placed among ORFs of uncertain function. V lost 0 bases, J lost 5 bases, and 16 bases lay in between. The CDR3 length is 16 residues. CDR3 sequence: CASSQSPGVLGETQYF. The DNA of the CDR3 is TGCGCCAGCAGTCAATCACCAGGGGTCCTCGGGGAGACCCAGTACTTC.